This T cell receptor beta chain appears in the sequencing data of a study of shared clonotypes between healthy human individuals. Naive CD8 isolation took CD45RO-negative cells positively selected for CCR7 and excluded terminally differentiated effector memory CD45RA+ cells. Clones were read by immunoSEQ multiplex PCR, and TCRdb kept only the in-frame ones, dropping some. The sample records over 2,000,000 clones, 90% to 95% being singletons. To note about this clone: In the same sample, other DNA sequences code for this CDR3.

V lost 0 bases, J lost 2 bases, and 9 bases lay in between. The CDR3 has 14 residues. The V gene's germline CDR1 is SGDLS and CDR2 YYNGEE. Sequenced: naive CD8+ T cells from PBMCs. This rearrangement joins TRBV9 to TRBJ2-7; a weak D match, TRBD1 (5 bases). The sequence was collected from a man younger than 35 in good health. Some clones in this sample may be carry-over from other donors' samples. The CDR3 region has the DNA TGTGCCAGCAGCGTAGGCCAGGGCCCCTACGAGCAGTACTTC. Protein: CASSVGQGPYEQYF.